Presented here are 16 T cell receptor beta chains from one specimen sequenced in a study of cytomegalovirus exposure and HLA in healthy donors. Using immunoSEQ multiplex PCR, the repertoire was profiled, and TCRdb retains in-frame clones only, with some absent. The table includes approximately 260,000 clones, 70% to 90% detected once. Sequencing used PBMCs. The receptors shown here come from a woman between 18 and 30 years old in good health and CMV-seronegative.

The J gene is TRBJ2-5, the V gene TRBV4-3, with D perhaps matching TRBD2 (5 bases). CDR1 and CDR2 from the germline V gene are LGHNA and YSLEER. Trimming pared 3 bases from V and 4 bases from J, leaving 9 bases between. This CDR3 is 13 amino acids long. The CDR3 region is CASSQMAGETQYF. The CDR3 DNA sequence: TGCGCCAGCAGCCAGATGGCGGGAGAGACCCAGTACTTC.

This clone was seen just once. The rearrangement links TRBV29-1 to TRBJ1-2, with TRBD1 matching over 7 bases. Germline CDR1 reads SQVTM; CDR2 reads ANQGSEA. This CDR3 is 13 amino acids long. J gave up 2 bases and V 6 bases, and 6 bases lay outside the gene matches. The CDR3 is CSVLLGGNYGYTF. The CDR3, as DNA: TGCAGCGTACTGCTAGGGGGCAACTATGGCTACACCTTC.

CDR3 sequence reads: CASTEQLSSGNTIYF. CDR3 nucleotide sequence: TGTGCCAGCACGGAGCAGCTTTCCTCTGGAAACACCATATATTTT. The chain has TRBV6-1 and TRBJ1-3; D gene ambiguous. The CDR3 runs 15 residues. Germline V lookup: CDR1 MNHNS, CDR2 SASEGT. V was shortened by 7 bases and J by 0 bases, with 13 bases between the two germline ends.

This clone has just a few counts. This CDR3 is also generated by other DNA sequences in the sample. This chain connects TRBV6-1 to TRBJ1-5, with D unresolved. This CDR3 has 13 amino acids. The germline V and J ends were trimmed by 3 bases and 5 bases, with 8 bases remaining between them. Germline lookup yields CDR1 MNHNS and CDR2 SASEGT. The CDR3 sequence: CASSEGRDQPQHF. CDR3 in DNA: TGTGCCAGCAGTGAGGGTCGGGATCAGCCCCAGCATTTT.

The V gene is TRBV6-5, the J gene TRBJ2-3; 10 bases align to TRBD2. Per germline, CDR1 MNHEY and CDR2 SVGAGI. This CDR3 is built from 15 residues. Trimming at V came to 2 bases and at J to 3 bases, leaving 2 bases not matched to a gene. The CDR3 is CASSYRTSGTDTQYF. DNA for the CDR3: TGTGCCAGCAGTTACCGGACTAGCGGAACAGATACGCAGTATTTT.

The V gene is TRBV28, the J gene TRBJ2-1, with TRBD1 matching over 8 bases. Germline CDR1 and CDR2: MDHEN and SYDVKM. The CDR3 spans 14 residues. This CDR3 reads CAPTGAVSYNEQFF. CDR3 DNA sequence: TGTGCGCCGACAGGGGCCGTCTCCTACAATGAGCAGTTCTTC.

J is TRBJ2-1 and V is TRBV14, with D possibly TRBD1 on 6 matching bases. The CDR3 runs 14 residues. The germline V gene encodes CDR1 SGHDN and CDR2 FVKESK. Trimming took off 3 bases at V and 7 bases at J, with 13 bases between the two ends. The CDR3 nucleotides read TGTGCCAGCAGCCACGGGACACATTTGAATGAGCAGTTCTTC. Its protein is CASSHGTHLNEQFF.

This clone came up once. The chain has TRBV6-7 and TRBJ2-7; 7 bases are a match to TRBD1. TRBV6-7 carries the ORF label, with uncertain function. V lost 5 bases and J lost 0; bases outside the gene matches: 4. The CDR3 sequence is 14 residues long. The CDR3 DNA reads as TGTGCCAGCAGTCACGGGACAGCCTCCTACGAGCAGTACTTC. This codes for CASSHGTASYEQYF.

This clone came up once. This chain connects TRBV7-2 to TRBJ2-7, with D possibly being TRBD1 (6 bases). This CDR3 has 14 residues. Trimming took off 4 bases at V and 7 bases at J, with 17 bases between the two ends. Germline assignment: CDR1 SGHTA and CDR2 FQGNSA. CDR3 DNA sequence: TGTGCCAGCAGCTCGGACAGAGGTCTGGATGAGCAGTACTTC. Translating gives CASSSDRGLDEQYF.

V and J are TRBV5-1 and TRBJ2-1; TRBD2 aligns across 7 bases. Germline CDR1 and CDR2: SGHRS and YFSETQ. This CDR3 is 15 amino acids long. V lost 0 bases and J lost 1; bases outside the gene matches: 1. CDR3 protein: CASSLGAGSYNEQFF. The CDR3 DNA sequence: TGCGCCAGCAGCTTGGGAGCGGGGTCCTACAATGAGCAGTTCTTC. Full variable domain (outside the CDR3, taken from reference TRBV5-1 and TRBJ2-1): KAGVTQTPRYLIKTRGQQVTLSCSPISGHRSVSWYQQTPGQGLQFLFEYFSETQRNKGNFPGRFSGRQFSNSRSEMNVSTLELGDSALYLCASSLGAGSYNEQFFGPGTRLTVL.

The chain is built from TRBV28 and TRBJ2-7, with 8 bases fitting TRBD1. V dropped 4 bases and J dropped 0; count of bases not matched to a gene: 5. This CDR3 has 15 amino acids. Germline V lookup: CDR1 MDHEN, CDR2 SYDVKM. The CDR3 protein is CASSSTGAISYEQYF. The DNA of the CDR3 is TGTGCCAGCAGTTCGACAGGGGCCATCTCCTACGAGCAGTACTTC. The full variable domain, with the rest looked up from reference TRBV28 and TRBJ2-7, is DVKVTQSSRYLVKRTGEKVFLECVQDMDHENMFWYRQDPGLGLRLIYFSYDVKMKEKGDIPEGYSVSREKKERFSLILESASTNQTSMYLCASSSTGAISYEQYFGPGTRLTVT.

The CDR3 DNA follows: TGTGCCAGCAGCAGAGGACTTGGGGTTGGGGCTTTCTTT. Translation: CASSRGLGVGAFF. The chain carries TRBV21-1 and TRBJ1-1. TRBV21-1 represents a pseudogene. This CDR3 has 13 residues.

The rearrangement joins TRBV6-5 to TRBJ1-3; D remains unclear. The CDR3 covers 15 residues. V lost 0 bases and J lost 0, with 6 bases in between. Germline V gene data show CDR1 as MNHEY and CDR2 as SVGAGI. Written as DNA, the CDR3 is TGTGCCAGCAGTTACTCGGCCGTCTCTGGAAACACCATATATTTT. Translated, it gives CASSYSAVSGNTIYF.

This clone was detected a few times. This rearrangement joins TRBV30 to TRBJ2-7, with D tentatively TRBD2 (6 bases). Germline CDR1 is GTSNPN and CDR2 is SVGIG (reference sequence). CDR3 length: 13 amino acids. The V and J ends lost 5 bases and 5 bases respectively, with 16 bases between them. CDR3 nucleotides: TGTGCCTGGGACGGGACTCCCGGGAACGAGCAGTACTTC. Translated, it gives CAWDGTPGNEQYF. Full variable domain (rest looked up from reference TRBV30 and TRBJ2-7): SQTIHQWPATLVQPVGSPLSLECTVEGTSNPNLYWYRQAAGRGLQLLFYSVGIGQISSEVPQNLSASRPQDRQFILSSKKLLLSDSGFYLCAWDGTPGNEQYFGPGTRLTVT.

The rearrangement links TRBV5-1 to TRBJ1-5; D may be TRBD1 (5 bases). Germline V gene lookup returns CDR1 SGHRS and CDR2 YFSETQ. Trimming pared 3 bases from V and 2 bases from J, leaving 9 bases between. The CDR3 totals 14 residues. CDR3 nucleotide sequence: TGCGCCAGCAGCTGGCGGGGGGGCAATCAGCCCCAGCATTTT. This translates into CASSWRGGNQPQHF.

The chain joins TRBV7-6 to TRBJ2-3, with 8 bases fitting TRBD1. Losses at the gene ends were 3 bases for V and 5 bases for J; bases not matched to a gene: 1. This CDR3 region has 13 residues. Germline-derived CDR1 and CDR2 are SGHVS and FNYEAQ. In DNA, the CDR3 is TGTGCCAGCAGCTTGACAGGGGAAGATACGCAGTATTTT. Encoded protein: CASSLTGEDTQYF.